This TCR beta chain was sequenced in a study of cytomegalovirus exposure and HLA in healthy donors. Study observations and caveats: Rare sequences made up most TCRs, while some public TCRs were found in many donors.

V was clipped by 8 bases and J by 4 bases; unmatched bases: 15. There are 17 residues in the CDR3. Germline V gene lookup returns CDR1 MDHEN and CDR2 SYDVKM. Amplification used 60 Vbeta primers and 13 Jbeta primers. TCRdb keeps only in-frame clones here, not all; method: immunoSEQ multiplex PCR. The sample contains approximately 150,000 clones, 77% of which appear only once. For this clone: Antigen unknown.

The clonotype was recovered from a woman between 25 and 40 years old in good health and CMV-seronegative. V and J are TRBV28 and TRBJ1-5, with 9 bases identical to TRBD1. Sequencing was performed on PBMCs. CDR3 amino acids: CASGGQGWVRTNQPQHF. The CDR3 bases are TGTGCCAGCGGGGGACAGGGTTGGGTCCGAACTAATCAGCCCCAGCATTTT.